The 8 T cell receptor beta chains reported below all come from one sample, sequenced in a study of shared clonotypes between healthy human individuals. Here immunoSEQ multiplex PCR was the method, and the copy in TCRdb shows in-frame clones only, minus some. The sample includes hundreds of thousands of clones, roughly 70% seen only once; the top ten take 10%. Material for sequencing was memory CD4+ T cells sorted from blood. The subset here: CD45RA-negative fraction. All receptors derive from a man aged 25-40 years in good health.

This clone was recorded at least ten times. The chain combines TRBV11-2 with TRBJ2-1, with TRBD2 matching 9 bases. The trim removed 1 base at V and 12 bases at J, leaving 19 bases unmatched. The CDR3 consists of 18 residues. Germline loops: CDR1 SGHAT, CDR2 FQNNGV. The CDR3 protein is CASSLGSAGLAYTTGQFF. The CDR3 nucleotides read TGTGCCAGCAGCTTAGGTTCGGCCGGACTAGCGTACACCACAGGGCAGTTCTTC.

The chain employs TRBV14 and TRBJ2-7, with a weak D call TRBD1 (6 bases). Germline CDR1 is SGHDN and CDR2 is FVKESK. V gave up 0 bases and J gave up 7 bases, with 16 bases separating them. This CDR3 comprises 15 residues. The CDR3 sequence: CASSQETGPRWEQYF. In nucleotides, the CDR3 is TGTGCCAGCAGCCAAGAGACAGGACCCCGATGGGAGCAGTACTTC. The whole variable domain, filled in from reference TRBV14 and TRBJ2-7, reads EAGVTQFPSHSVIEKGQTVTLRCDPISGHDNLYWYRRVMGKEIKFLLHFVKESKQDESGMPNNRFLAERTGGTYSTLKVQPAELEDSGVYFCASSQETGPRWEQYFGPGTRLTVT.

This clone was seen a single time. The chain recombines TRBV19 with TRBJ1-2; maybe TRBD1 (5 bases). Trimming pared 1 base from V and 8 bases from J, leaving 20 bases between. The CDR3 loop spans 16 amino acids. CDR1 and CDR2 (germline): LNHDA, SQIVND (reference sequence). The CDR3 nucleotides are TGTGCCAGTAGTATAGTTGACAGCCCTATGCGTCGAGGCTACACCTTC. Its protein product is CASSIVDSPMRRGYTF. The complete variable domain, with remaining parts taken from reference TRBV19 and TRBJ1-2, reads DGGITQSPKYLFRKEGQNVTLSCEQNLNHDAMYWYRQDPGQGLRLIYYSQIVNDFQKGDIAEGYSVSREKKESFPLTVTSAQKNPTAFYLCASSIVDSPMRRGYTFGSGTRLTVV.

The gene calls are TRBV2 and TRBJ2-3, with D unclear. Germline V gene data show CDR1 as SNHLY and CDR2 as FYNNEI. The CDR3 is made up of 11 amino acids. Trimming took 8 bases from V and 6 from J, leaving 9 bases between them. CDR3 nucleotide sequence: TGTGCCAGCGGTCCATCCGATACGCAGTATTTT. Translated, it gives CASGPSDTQYF.

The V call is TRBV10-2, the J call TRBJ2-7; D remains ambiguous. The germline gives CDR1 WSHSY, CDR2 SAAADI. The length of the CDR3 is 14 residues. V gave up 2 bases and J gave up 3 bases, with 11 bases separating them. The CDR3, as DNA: TGCGCCAGCAGTGAGGGACGCAGCATCTACGAGCAGTACTTC. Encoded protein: CASSEGRSIYEQYF.

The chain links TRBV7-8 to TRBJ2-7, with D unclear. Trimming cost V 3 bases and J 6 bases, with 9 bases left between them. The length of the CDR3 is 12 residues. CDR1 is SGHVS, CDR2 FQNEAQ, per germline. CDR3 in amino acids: CASSLTRVEQYF. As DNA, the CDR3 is TGTGCCAGCAGCTTGACTCGGGTCGAGCAGTACTTC.

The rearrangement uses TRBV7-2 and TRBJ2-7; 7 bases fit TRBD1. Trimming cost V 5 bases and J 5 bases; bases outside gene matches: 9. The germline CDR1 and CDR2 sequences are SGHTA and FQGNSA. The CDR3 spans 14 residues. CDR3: CASSLTGAGDEQYF. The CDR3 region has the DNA TGTGCCAGCAGCCTAACAGGGGCCGGAGACGAGCAGTACTTC.

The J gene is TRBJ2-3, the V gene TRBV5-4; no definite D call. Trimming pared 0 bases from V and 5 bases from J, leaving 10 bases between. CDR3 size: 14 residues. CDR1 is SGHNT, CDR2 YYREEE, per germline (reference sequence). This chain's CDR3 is CASSLVGVGDTQYF. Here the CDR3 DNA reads TGTGCCAGCAGCTTGGTTGGAGTAGGAGATACGCAGTATTTT.